This T cell receptor (beta chain) appears in the sequencing data of a study of cytomegalovirus exposure and HLA in healthy donors. The study, taken as a whole, reports: V- and J-gene trimming in TCR beta was tied to a missense DCLRE1C variant by an analysis performed later. The study carried out a later analysis of TCR beta sequences. It associated 15,000 to 20,000 of them with specific HLA alleles at a false discovery rate of 0.05. A few chains linked to CMV were shown in vitro to be specific for CMV antigens.

60 Vbeta and 13 Jbeta primers were used in PCR. Profiled with immunoSEQ multiplex PCR; TCRdb holds only in-frame clones, not every one. Of some 150,000 clones in the sample, 80% were seen once. V was cut by 7 bases and J by 4 bases, with 5 bases left in between. CDR3 length: 11 amino acids. Germline V lookup: CDR1 SNHLY, CDR2 FYNNEI. In regard to this clone: No antigen is known for it.

Source material: PBMCs. The rearrangement links TRBV2 to TRBJ2-1, with D uncertain. This receptor was taken from a woman aged 45 to 65 in good health and CMV-seronegative. This CDR3 reads CASMEYNEQFF. In DNA, the CDR3 is TGTGCCAGCATGGAGTACAATGAGCAGTTCTTC.